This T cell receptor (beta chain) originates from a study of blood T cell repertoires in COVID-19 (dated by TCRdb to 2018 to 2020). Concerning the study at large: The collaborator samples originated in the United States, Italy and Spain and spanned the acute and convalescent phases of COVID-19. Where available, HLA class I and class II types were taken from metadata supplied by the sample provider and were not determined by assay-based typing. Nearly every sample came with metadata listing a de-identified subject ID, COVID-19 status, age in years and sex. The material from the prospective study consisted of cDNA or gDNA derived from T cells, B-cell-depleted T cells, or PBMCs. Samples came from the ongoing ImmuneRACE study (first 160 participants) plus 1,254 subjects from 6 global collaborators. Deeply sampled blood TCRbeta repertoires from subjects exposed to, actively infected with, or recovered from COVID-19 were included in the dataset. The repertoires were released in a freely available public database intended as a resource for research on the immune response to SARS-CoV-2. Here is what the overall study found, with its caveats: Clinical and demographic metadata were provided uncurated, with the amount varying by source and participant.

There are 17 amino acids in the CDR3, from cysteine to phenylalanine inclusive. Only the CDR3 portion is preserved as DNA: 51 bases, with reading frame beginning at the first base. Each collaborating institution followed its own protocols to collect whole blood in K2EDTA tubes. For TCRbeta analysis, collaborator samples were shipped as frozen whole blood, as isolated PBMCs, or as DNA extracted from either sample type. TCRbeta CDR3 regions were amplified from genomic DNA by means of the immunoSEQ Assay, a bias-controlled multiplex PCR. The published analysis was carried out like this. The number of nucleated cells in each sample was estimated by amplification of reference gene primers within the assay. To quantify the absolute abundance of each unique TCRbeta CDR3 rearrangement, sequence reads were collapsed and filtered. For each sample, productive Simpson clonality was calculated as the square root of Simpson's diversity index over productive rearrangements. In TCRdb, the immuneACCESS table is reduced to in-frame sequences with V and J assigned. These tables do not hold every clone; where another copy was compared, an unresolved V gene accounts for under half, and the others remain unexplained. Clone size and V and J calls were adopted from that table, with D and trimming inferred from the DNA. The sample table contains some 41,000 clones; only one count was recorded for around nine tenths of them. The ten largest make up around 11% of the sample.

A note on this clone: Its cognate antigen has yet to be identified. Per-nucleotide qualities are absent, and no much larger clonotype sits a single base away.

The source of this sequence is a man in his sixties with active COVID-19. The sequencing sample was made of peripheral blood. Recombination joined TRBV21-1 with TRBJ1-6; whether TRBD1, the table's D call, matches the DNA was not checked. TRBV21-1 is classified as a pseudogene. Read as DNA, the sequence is TGTGCCACCCCCCAGGACAGGGTGGTAGTGGCTAATTCACCCCTCCACTTT. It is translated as CATPQDRVVVANSPLHF.